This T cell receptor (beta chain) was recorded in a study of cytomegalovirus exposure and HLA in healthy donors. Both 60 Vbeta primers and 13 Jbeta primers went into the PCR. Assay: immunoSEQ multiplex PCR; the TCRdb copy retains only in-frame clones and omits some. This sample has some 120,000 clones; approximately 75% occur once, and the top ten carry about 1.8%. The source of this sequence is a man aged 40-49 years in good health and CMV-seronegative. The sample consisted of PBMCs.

The CDR3 spells CSVSQRNGGKKYF. CDR3 nucleotide sequence: TGCAGCGTAAGCCAGCGAAATGGAGGCAAAAAGTACTTC. V and J are TRBV29-1 and TRBJ2-7, with TRBD2 as a possible D gene (5 bases). Germline V lookup: CDR1 SQVTM, CDR2 ANQGSEA. V gave up 6 bases and J gave up 11 bases, with 23 bases separating them. The length of the CDR3 is 13 residues.